This passage covers 8 T cell receptor beta chains from one sample sequenced in a study of blood T cells in healthy people across ages. Through a sample-barcoded 5' primer and a J-beta primer mix, a second PCR was run for roughly 7 to 11 cycles. TCRdb fed the 5' RACE reads into MiXCR, producing one record per CDR3 protein. The data show over 500,000 distinct CDR3 sequences, roughly half seen once. Material for sequencing was blood. The receptors were sampled from a woman older than 75 in good health.

The chain joins TRBV9 to TRBJ1-1, with 7 bases fitting TRBD1. CDR1 is SGDLS, CDR2 YYNGEE, per germline. The CDR3 spans 13 residues. The J segment lost 4 bases and the V segment lost 2 bases, leaving 2 bases of the junction unmatched. CDR3 residues: CASSVRQGTEAFF. The CDR3 bases are TGTGCCAGCAGCGTCCGACAGGGCACTGAAGCTTTCTTT.

This clonotype appeared a single time. A much larger clone lies a single base off, so this may be a read error. The V gene is TRBV28, the J gene TRBJ2-5; D may match TRBD1 or TRBD2 (5 bases each). The J call may be faulty, since TRBJ2-1 better matches the DNA end. Germline loops: CDR1 MDHEN, CDR2 SYDVKM. This CDR3 contains 16 residues. The CDR3 DNA reads TGTGCCAGCAGTTTATACGGCAGTGGGGACCAAGAGACCCAGTTCTTC. It codes for CASSLYGSGDQETQFF.

The J gene is TRBJ2-7, the V gene TRBV20-1, with 8 bases matching TRBD2. V lost 0 bases to trimming and J lost 3 bases; unmatched junction nucleotides: 7. This CDR3 contains 15 residues. Germline V lookup: CDR1 DFQATT, CDR2 SNEGSKA (reference sequence). The CDR3 loop is CSARDFAGGSYEQYF. For the CDR3, the DNA is TGCAGTGCTAGAGATTTCGCGGGGGGTAGCTACGAGCAGTACTTC.

About this clonotype itself: A much larger clone sits a single nucleotide away, making a read error possible. V usage is TRBV9 and J usage is TRBJ2-1; 9 bases are shared with TRBD2. CDR1 and CDR2 (germline): SGDLS, YYNGEE. CDR3 size: 15 residues. The CDR3 sequence: CASSVAGGSHNVQFF. CDR3 coding DNA: TGTGCCAGCAGCGTGGCGGGGGGGTCGCACAATGTGCAGTTCTTC. Using reference TRBV9 and TRBJ2-1 for the parts outside the CDR3, the full variable domain is DSGVTQTPKHLITATGQRVTLRCSPRSGDLSVYWYQQSLDQGLQFLIQYYNGEERAKGNILERFSAQQFPDLHSELNLSSLELGDSALYFCASSVAGGSHNVQFFGPGTRLTVL.

This chain joins TRBV9 and TRBJ1-2, with TRBD1 identical over 7 bases. CDR3 length: 15 amino acids. Per germline, CDR1 SGDLS and CDR2 YYNGEE. J gave up 4 bases and V 4 bases, and 10 bases lay outside the gene matches. Written as DNA, the CDR3 is TGTGCCAGCAGCAAACAGACAGGGAGCGGCTATGGCTACACCTTC. Its protein is CASSKQTGSGYGYTF.

V gene TRBV4-3 combines with J gene TRBJ2-1, with D tentatively TRBD2 (6 bases). The CDR3 loop spans 16 amino acids. V was pared by 0 bases and J by 9 bases, with 18 bases between. Per the germline V gene, CDR1 is LGHNA and CDR2 is YSLEER. In nucleotides, the CDR3 is TGCGCCAGCAGCCAAGATCTTGGCGGGGTAGGCGGTGAGCAGTTCTTC. Protein: CASSQDLGGVGGEQFF.

This clonotype was seen repeatedly, ten times or more. The gene calls are TRBV28 and TRBJ2-3; possible D gene TRBD2, 6 bases. This CDR3 is built from 13 residues. The V and J ends lost 6 bases and 3 bases respectively, with 10 bases between them. Germline CDR1 MDHEN, CDR2 SYDVKM. The CDR3 is CASRAAGTDTQYF. Here the CDR3 DNA reads TGTGCCAGCAGGGCGGCGGGGACAGATACGCAGTATTTT.

The CDR3 sequence is CASSLLAGAADTQYF. CDR3 coding DNA: TGTGCCAGCAGTCTACTAGCGGGAGCGGCAGATACGCAGTATTTT. This chain links TRBV12-3 or TRBV12-4 with TRBJ2-3; 11 nucleotides agree with TRBD2. J gave up 4 bases and V 5 bases, and 5 bases lay outside the gene matches. This CDR3 is built from 15 residues.